The 2 T cell receptor beta chains in this list originate from one sample, sequenced in a study of OX40 agonist ivuxolimab in advanced cancers. Clones were sequenced by immunoSEQ multiplex PCR, and TCRdb holds only the in-frame ones, with some missing. The sample has about 100,000 clones; 75% to 95% are singletons. Sequenced material: CD4+ or CD8+ T cells sorted from blood, taken in a trial of the OX40 agonist ivuxolimab. The receptor source for this set is an adult with an advanced solid tumor such as melanoma, head and neck, liver or kidney cancer.

The chain uses TRBV11-1 and TRBJ2-7, with TRBD1 as a possible D gene (5 bases). Trimming took off 3 bases at V and 2 bases at J, with 20 bases between the two ends. Germline V gene data show CDR1 as SGHAT and CDR2 as FQDESV (reference sequence). This CDR3 comprises 17 residues. The CDR3 nucleotides read TGTGCCAGCAGCTTCGGTAAATGGGGTGCAGGGACCTACGAGCAGTACTTC. Protein sequence: CASSFGKWGAGTYEQYF.

V gene TRBV7-2 combines with J gene TRBJ2-7; 8 nucleotides match TRBD1. The junction had 3 bases not matched to a gene; V was cut back by 4 bases and J by 1 base. The CDR3 totals 14 residues. The germline CDR1 and CDR2 sequences are SGHTA and FQGNSA. The CDR3 nucleotides read TGTGCCAGCAGCTCAAGACAGGGGTCCTACGAGCAGTACTTC. Encoded protein: CASSSRQGSYEQYF.